This is a list of T cell receptor beta chains from one sample in a study of Tregs in tolerant kidney transplant recipients. Produced via immunoSEQ multiplex PCR; TCRdb's table is partial and in-frame only. Of more than 95,000 clones listed, roughly 92% are singletons. The sample consisted of CD4+ T cells from blood. The receptors were gathered from a human donor in good health. CDR3s include the opening cysteine and the closing phenylalanine or tryptophan. The D gene is left open where the match is weak. For some rows the clone size is stated as once, few or many, or as a class when expanded; others skip it.

d_call	v_call	clone_size	j_call	cdr3_aa	cdr3_nt
.	TRBV19	.	TRBJ1-2	CASSHPSGSYGYTF	TGTGCCAGTAGCCACCCGTCGGGGTCCTATGGCTACACCTTC
.	TRBV7-3	once	TRBJ2-1	CASSPRLGRGNGYNEQFF	TGTGCCAGCAGCCCCCGTCTCGGTCGGGGGAACGGCTACAATGAGCAGTTCTTC
.	TRBV27	.	TRBJ2-5	CASSLMRGAGETQYF	TGTGCCAGCAGTTTAATGAGGGGAGCAGGAGAGACCCAGTACTTC
.	TRBV19	.	TRBJ1-1	CASSEGGTRFAFF	TGTGCCAGTAGCGAGGGCGGGACTCGGTTTGCTTTCTTT
.	TRBV2	.	TRBJ1-2	CASSERSYGYTF	TGTGCCAGCAGTGAGCGAAGCTATGGCTACACCTTC
TRBD2	TRBV19	.	TRBJ2-1	CASSRLAVSYNEQFF	TGTGCCAGTAGCCGACTAGCGGTTTCCTACAATGAGCAGTTCTTC
TRBD2	TRBV7-3	.	TRBJ2-1	CASSPMEGLANEQFF	TGTGCCAGCAGCCCCATGGAGGGACTAGCAAATGAGCAGTTCTTC
.	TRBV11-2	.	TRBJ2-1	CASSARVSANNEQFF	TGTGCCAGCAGCGCCCGGGTTAGCGCCAACAATGAGCAGTTCTTC
TRBD1	TRBV5-1	.	TRBJ2-5	CASSSTGSGETQYF	TGCGCCAGCAGCTCGACAGGGTCTGGGGAGACCCAGTACTTC
TRBD1	TRBV7-6	.	TRBJ1-5	CASSLQSGGSQPQHF	TGTGCCAGCAGCCTCCAATCAGGGGGCTCTCAGCCCCAGCATTTT
TRBD2	TRBV27	.	TRBJ2-3	CASRLISGLGDTQYF	TGTGCCAGCAGGCTGATTAGCGGGTTGGGAGATACGCAGTATTTT
.	TRBV6-4	.	TRBJ2-3	CASSADTDTQYF	TGTGCCAGCAGTGCCGACACAGATACGCAGTATTTT
.	TRBV1	.	TRBJ1-6	CTNLGLTKNNSPLHF	TGCACCAACTTGGGGCTGACTAAAAATAATTCACCCCTCCACTTT
TRBD1	TRBV10-2	.	TRBJ1-6	CASSDSGGYNSPLHF	TGCGCCAGCAGTGATTCAGGGGGGTATAATTCACCCCTCCACTTT
.	TRBV9	once	TRBJ1-4	CASSPWKGNNEKLFF	TGTGCCAGCAGCCCTTGGAAGGGGAATAATGAAAAACTGTTTTTT